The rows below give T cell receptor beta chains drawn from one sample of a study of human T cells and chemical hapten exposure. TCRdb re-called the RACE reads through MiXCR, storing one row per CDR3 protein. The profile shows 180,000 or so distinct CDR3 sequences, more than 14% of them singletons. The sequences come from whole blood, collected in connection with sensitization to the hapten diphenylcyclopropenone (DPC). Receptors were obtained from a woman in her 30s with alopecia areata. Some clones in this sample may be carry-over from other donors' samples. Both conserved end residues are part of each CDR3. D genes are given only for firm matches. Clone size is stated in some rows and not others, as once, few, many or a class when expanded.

CDR3nt: TGTGCCAGCAGTGAAGTTGGCCTAGCGGGAAGTAAAGAGACCCAGTACTTC
CDR3aa: CASSEVGLAGSKETQYF
j_gene: TRBJ2-5
abundance: many
d_gene: TRBD2
v_gene: TRBV2

CDR3nt: TGTGCCAGCAGCTCTAGCGGGGGGCCAGCAGGCAATGAGCAGTTCTTC
CDR3aa: CASSSSGGPAGNEQFF
j_gene: TRBJ2-1
abundance: few
d_gene: TRBD2
v_gene: TRBV11-2

CDR3nt: TGTGCCAGCAGCCCACTCCTTAGCAATCAGCCCCAGCATTTT
CDR3aa: CASSPLLSNQPQHF
j_gene: TRBJ1-5
abundance: few
d_gene: NA
v_gene: TRBV7-9

CDR3nt: TGTGCCAGCAGCCAAGGTGACAGGGCCAAAAACATTCAGTACTTC
CDR3aa: CASSQGDRAKNIQYF
j_gene: TRBJ2-4
abundance: many
d_gene: NA
v_gene: TRBV3-1

CDR3nt: TGTGCCATCAGATCTTCGCCGGGACTAGCTGCCGATACGCAGTATTTT
CDR3aa: CAIRSSPGLAADTQYF
j_gene: TRBJ2-3
abundance: NA
d_gene: TRBD2
v_gene: TRBV10-3

CDR3nt: TGCAGCGTTTCCGCCGAAAGTATCCGGCCCTCGGGCACCGGGGAGCTGTTTTTT
CDR3aa: CSVSAESIRPSGTGELFF
j_gene: TRBJ2-2
abundance: few
d_gene: NA
v_gene: TRBV29-1

CDR3nt: TGTGCCAGCAGCCGGGACAGGACGAACACTGAAGCTTTCTTT
CDR3aa: CASSRDRTNTEAFF
j_gene: TRBJ1-1
abundance: NA
d_gene: TRBD1
v_gene: TRBV9

CDR3nt: TGTGCCAGCGGCATGGCAAGCTCTGGAAACACCATATATTTT
CDR3aa: CASGMASSGNTIYF
j_gene: TRBJ1-3
abundance: few
d_gene: NA
v_gene: TRBV9

CDR3nt: TGTGCCAGCAGTTCGGGACAGACCTACGAGCAGTACTTC
CDR3aa: CASSSGQTYEQYF
j_gene: TRBJ2-7
abundance: many
d_gene: TRBD1
v_gene: TRBV9

CDR3nt: TGCGCCAGCATGCCCCCTGGGATGGAGACCCAGTACTTC
CDR3aa: CASMPPGMETQYF
j_gene: TRBJ2-5
abundance: few
d_gene: NA
v_gene: TRBV5-1